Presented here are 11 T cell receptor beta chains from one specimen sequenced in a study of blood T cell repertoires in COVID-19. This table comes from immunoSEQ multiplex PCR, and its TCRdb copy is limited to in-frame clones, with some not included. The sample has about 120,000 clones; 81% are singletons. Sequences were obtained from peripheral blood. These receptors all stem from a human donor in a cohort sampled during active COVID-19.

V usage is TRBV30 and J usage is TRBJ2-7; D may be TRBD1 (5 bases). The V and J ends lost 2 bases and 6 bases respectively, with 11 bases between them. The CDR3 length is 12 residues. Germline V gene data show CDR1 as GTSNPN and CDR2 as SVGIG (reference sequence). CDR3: CAWSTQAVEQYF. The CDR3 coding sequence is TGTGCCTGGAGTACACAGGCGGTCGAGCAGTACTTC.

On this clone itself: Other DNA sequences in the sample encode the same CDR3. The CDR3 loop reads CASSYQRTGGGYGYTF. The CDR3 DNA sequence: TGTGCCAGCAGTTACCAACGTACAGGGGGCGGCTATGGCTACACCTTC. The V gene is TRBV6-5, the J gene TRBJ1-2; TRBD1 agrees at 9 bases. With 2 bases clipped from V and 4 bases from J, the junction kept 8 bases outside the gene matches. Per the germline V gene, CDR1 is MNHEY and CDR2 is SVGAGI. The CDR3 has 16 residues.

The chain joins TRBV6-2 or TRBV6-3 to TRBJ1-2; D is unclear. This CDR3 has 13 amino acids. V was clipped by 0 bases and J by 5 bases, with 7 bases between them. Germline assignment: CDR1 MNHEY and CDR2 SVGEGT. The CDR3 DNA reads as TGTGCCAGCAGTTACTCAACGGGATATGGCTACACCTTC. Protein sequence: CASSYSTGYGYTF.

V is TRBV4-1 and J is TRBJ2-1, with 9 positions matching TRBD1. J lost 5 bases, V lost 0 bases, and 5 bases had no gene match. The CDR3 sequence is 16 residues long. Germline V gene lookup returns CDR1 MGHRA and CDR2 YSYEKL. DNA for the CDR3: TGCGCCAGCAGCCAAGATTGGGACAGGGCAAACAATGAGCAGTTCTTC. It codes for CASSQDWDRANNEQFF.

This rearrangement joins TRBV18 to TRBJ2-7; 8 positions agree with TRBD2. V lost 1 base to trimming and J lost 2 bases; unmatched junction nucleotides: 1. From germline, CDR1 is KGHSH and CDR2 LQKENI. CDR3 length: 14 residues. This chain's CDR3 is CASSPRGLAYEQYF. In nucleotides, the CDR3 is TGTGCCAGCTCACCACGGGGACTAGCCTACGAGCAGTACTTC.

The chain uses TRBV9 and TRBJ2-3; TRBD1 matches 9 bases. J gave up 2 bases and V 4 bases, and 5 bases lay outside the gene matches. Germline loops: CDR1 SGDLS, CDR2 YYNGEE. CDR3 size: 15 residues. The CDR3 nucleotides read TGTGCCAGCAGCTTGGGACAGGGCGACACAGATACGCAGTATTTT. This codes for CASSLGQGDTDTQYF.

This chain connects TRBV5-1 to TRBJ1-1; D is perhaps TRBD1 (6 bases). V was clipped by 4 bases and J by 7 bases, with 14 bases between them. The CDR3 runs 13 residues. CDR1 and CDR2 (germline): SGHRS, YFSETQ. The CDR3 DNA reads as TGCGCCAGCAGCCGAGGGGGAGACAATGAAGCTTTCTTT. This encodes CASSRGGDNEAFF.

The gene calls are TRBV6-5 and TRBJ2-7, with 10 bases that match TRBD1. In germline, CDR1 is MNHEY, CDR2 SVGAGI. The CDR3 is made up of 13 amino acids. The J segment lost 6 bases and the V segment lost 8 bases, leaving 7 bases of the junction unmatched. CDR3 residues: CASARDRGGEQYF. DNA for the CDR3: TGTGCCAGCGCCCGGGACAGGGGCGGCGAGCAGTACTTC.

For the CDR3, the DNA is TGTGCCAGCAGCTTGTTGGGCTTTAATGAAAAACTGTTTTTT. Translated, it gives CASSLLGFNEKLFF. This chain connects TRBV5-5 to TRBJ1-4, with D unclear. This CDR3 region has 14 residues. CDR1 and CDR2 (germline): SGHKS, YYEKEE (reference sequence). V gave up 1 base and J gave up 4 bases, with 8 bases separating them.

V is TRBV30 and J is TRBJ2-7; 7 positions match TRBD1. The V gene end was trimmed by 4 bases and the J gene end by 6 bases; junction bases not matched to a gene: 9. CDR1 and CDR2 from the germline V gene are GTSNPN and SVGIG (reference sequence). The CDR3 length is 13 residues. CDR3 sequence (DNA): TGTGCCTGGACCCAGACAGGGCTGAGCGAGCAGTACTTC. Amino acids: CAWTQTGLSEQYF.

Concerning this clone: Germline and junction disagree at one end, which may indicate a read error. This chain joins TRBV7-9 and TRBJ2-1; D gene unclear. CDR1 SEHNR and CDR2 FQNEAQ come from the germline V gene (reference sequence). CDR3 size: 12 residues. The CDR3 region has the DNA TGTGCCAGCAGCGTAGCTGCACAAGAGCAGTTCTTC. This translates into CASSVAAQEQFF.